This T cell receptor beta chain was identified in a study of blood T cell repertoires in COVID-19 (dated by TCRdb to 2018 to 2020). At the level of the whole study: Collaborator samples came from the United States, Italy and Spain and covered acute and convalescent phases of COVID-19. The prospective study material was composed of cDNA or gDNA derived from T cells, B-cell-depleted T cells, or PBMCs. Deeply sampled blood TCRbeta repertoires from subjects exposed to, actively infected with, or recovered from COVID-19 were included in the dataset. The repertoires were released in a freely available public database meant as a resource for research on the immune response to SARS-CoV-2. Samples were obtained from the ongoing ImmuneRACE study (first 160 participants) and from about 1,300 subjects provided by 6 global collaborators. The sample metadata nearly always contained a de-identified subject ID, COVID-19 status, age in years and sex. Where available, HLA class I and class II types were taken from metadata supplied by the sample provider and were not determined by assay-based typing. General findings and caveats noted by the study authors: How much clinical and demographic metadata was included differed by source and by participant, and the metadata was provided uncurated.

TCRbeta CDR3 regions were amplified from genomic DNA by means of the immunoSEQ Assay, a bias-controlled multiplex PCR. In the authors' own workflow: Nucleated cell counts per sample were estimated from amplification of reference gene primers within the assay. To quantify the absolute abundance of each unique TCRbeta CDR3 rearrangement, sequence reads were collapsed and filtered. For each sample, productive Simpson clonality was calculated as the square root of Simpson's diversity index across productive rearrangements. TCRdb's version of the immuneACCESS table is confined to in-frame rearrangements and falls short of the full clone set. An unresolved V gene accounts for under half of the shortfall where checked; the remainder is of unknown origin. The DNA gave D and trimming, while V, J and clone size come from that table. The sample records about 150,000 clones, approximately 85% of which are singletons. 0.63% of the sample belongs to the ten largest clones.

On this clone: Its binding antigen is unknown. No base quality information exists; no much larger clone differs at one position.

Inclusive of the bounding cysteine and phenylalanine, the CDR3 is 14 residues long. Here the CDR3 DNA is all that survives: 42 bases in frame from base 1. Via the germline V gene, CDR1 is SNHLY and CDR2 FYNNEI. Clipping removes 3 bases from V and 4 bases from J, with 4 as the unmatched junction base count. One collaborating source in Seattle enrolled patients during active infection and followed them longitudinally through the course of disease. Collaborating institutions collected whole blood in K2EDTA tubes following their own protocols. Collaborator samples were shipped for TCRbeta analysis as frozen whole blood, isolated PBMCs, or DNA extracted from either sample type.

The clonotype comes from a man between 60 and 75 years old with COVID-19, enrolled during active disease. The V and J genes are TRBV2 and TRBJ2-3, and TRBD2 aligns with 7 junction nucleotides. The sequenced sample consisted of peripheral blood. The bases are TGTGCCAGCAGTGACCGGGAGGTTTCAGATACGCAGTATTTT. This is translated as CASSDREVSDTQYF. When the CDR3 is completed using the reference TRBV2 and TRBJ2-3 genes on either side, the full variable domain is EPEVTQTPSHQVTQMGQEVILRCVPISNHLYFYWYRQILGQKVEFLVSFYNNEISEKSEIFDDQFSVERPDGSNFTLKIRSTKLEDSAMYFCASSDREVSDTQYFGPGTRLTVL.